A selection of T cell receptor beta chains follows, all from one sample in a study of T cell changes during pregnancy in multiple sclerosis. The data were produced by immunoSEQ multiplex PCR, yet TCRdb's version contains in-frame clones alone and is incomplete. The sample has tens of thousands of clones, 96% seen once; the top ten hold approximately 2.3%. The material sequenced was CD8+ T cells from peripheral blood mononuclear cells, taken after pregnancy. The receptors were gathered from a female donor with multiple sclerosis, enrolled in a pregnancy study. CDR3s include the opening cysteine and the closing phenylalanine or tryptophan. The D gene is left open where the match is weak. Some rows have no size entry. The others give once, few or many, or a class for an expanded clone.

j_call | v_call | clone_size | d_call | cdr3_nt | cdr3_aa
TRBJ2-7 | TRBV4-1 | - | TRBD2 | TGCGCCAGCAGCTTCCGGACTAGCGGGACTGACGAGCAGTACTTC | CASSFRTSGTDEQYF
TRBJ2-3 | TRBV27 | - | - | TGTGCCAGCGCATTCGGGGTTACAGATACGCAGTATTTT | CASAFGVTDTQYF
TRBJ2-7 | TRBV27 | few | - | TGTGCCAGCAGTTTCCAGGGCTCCTACGAGCAGTACTTC | CASSFQGSYEQYF
TRBJ1-2 | TRBV28 | - | TRBD1 | TGTGCCAGCAGTTCAAACCGGGACAGGGCCTATGGCTACACCTTC | CASSSNRDRAYGYTF
TRBJ1-2 | TRBV19 | - | - | TGTGCCAGTAGTATAGACGTCTACGGCTACACCTTC | CASSIDVYGYTF
TRBJ1-2 | TRBV21-1 | - | - | TGTGCCAGCAGCAAACCCTGGGGACAAACCAACTATGGCTACACCTTC | CASSKPWGQTNYGYTF
TRBJ2-1 | TRBV27 | - | - | TGTGCCAGCAGCTTGGAGGTCGGGAACGACAATGAGCAGTTCTTC | CASSLEVGNDNEQFF
TRBJ1-1 | TRBV9 | - | - | TGTGCCAGCGGCCGAGGGGGGGACCTCGAGCCCAATGAAGCTTTCTTT | CASGRGGDLEPNEAFF
TRBJ1-4 | TRBV19 | - | TRBD1 | TGTGCCAGTAGAACTCCCTCTCCGACAGGGAGTAATGAAAAACTGTTTTTT | CASRTPSPTGSNEKLFF
TRBJ2-1 | TRBV2 | - | TRBD2 | TGTGCTTCAGTTCTAGCGGGAGTTTTATACAATGAGCAGTTCTTC | CASVLAGVLYNEQFF
TRBJ2-3 | TRBV2 | - | - | TGTGCCAGCATCGCGGGGAGGTCTGGCACAGATACGCAGTATTTT | CASIAGRSGTDTQYF
TRBJ2-1 | TRBV2 | - | - | TGTGCCAGCACCGCTAGCTCCTACAATGAGCAGTTCTTC | CASTASSYNEQFF
TRBJ2-7 | TRBV9 | once | TRBD2 | TGTGCCAGCAGCGTAGGGGGGGGTACCTACGAGCAGTACTTC | CASSVGGGTYEQYF
TRBJ2-2 | TRBV27 | - | - | TGTGCCAGCAGTACCCAGACTAGAGCCATTGACGGGGAGCTGTTTTTT | CASSTQTRAIDGELFF
TRBJ2-5 | TRBV5-7 | - | TRBD2 | TGTGCCAGCAGCTTGGCGCTAGCGGATATGCAAGAGACCCAGTACTTC | CASSLALADMQETQYF
TRBJ1-5 | TRBV4-2 | - | - | TGTGCCAGCAGCCTCAACAGGGTCAATCAGCCCCAGCATTTT | CASSLNRVNQPQHF
TRBJ2-1 | TRBV19 | - | TRBD1 | TGTGCCAGTAGTATAAGTCATTACGGATGGACAGGGGATCAGGATGAGTTCTTC | CASSISHYGWTGDQDEFF
TRBJ2-1 | TRBV14 | once | - | TGTGCCAGCAGCCAAGGGGCTAGCGTCCAAAGGTTTAATGAGCAGTTCTTC | CASSQGASVQRFNEQFF